The 19 T cell receptor beta chains given below trace back to one sample, sequenced in a study of blood T cell repertoires in COVID-19. Sequencing was performed with immunoSEQ multiplex PCR; in TCRdb, only in-frame clones are kept and a portion is missing. The data show around 200,000 clones, with roughly 78% seen just once and 2.5% to 3.5% held by the top ten. Material: peripheral blood. These receptors all come from a woman over 75 with active or convalescent COVID-19.

This chain uses TRBV18 with TRBJ1-6; 10 nucleotides align to TRBD1. The V gene's germline CDR1 is KGHSH and CDR2 LQKENI. V dropped 4 bases and J dropped 8; count of bases not matched to a gene: 5. This CDR3 is built from 15 residues. The CDR3 here is CASSLDRGRYSPLHF. The CDR3 DNA reads TGTGCCAGCTCACTCGACAGGGGGCGATATTCACCCCTCCACTTT.

This clone occurred a few times. The chain couples TRBV3-1 (or the pseudogene TRBV3-2) to TRBJ1-1; D is uncertain. Between the trimmed V and J ends, which lost 1 base and 3 bases, there was a span of 9 bases. Germline V gene data show CDR1 as LGHDT and CDR2 as YNNKEL (reference sequence). The CDR3 loop spans 14 amino acids. This chain's CDR3 is CASSQVGFYTEAFF. The CDR3 DNA sequence: TGTGCCAGCAGCCAAGTGGGCTTCTACACTGAAGCTTTCTTT.

This rearrangement joins TRBV2 to TRBJ2-4; 9 nucleotides align to TRBD1. After removal of 4 bases from V and 5 bases from J, the junction contained 6 bases not matched to a gene. Per the germline V gene, CDR1 is SNHLY and CDR2 is FYNNEI. The length of the CDR3 is 15 residues. This CDR3 reads CASSATGGQQNIQYF. The CDR3 region has the DNA TGTGCCAGCAGTGCGACAGGGGGTCAGCAAAACATTCAGTACTTC.

The CDR3 DNA is TGTGCCAGCAAACAGGGCGATCAGCCCCAGCATTTT. It is translated as CASKQGDQPQHF. The V gene is TRBV6-6, the J gene TRBJ1-5, with D possibly being TRBD1 (6 bases). Germline V gene sequence: CDR1 MNHNY, CDR2 SVGAGI (reference sequence). Trimming cost V 7 bases and J 5 bases, with 9 bases left between them. The CDR3 has 12 residues.

CDR3 sequence: CASSQDGDFADTQYF. CDR3 sequence (DNA): TGCGCCAGCAGCCAAGACGGAGATTTTGCAGATACGCAGTATTTT. V usage is TRBV4-1 and J usage is TRBJ2-3; D call uncertain. Germline CDR1 MGHRA, CDR2 YSYEKL. The germline V and J ends were trimmed by 0 bases and 4 bases, with 11 bases remaining between them. CDR3 size: 15 residues.

This clone appeared once. The gene calls are TRBV7-9 and TRBJ2-5, with 9 nucleotides matching TRBD1. The germline V gene has CDR1 SEHNR and CDR2 FQNEAQ (reference sequence). Trimming took 4 bases from V and 5 from J; bases not matched to a gene: 8. The CDR3 length is 15 residues. CDR3 sequence (DNA): TGTGCCAGCAGCTCAAACAGGGGGCGCAAGGAGACCCAGTACTTC. It encodes CASSSNRGRKETQYF.

A few counts support this clone. J is TRBJ2-5 and V is TRBV20-1, with a possible D match to TRBD1 (6 bases). V lost 6 bases, J lost 3 bases, and 8 bases lay in between. Germline CDR1 DFQATT, CDR2 SNEGSKA (reference sequence). The length of the CDR3 is 11 residues. The CDR3 nucleotides read TGCAGTGCGCACAGGGAAGAGACCCAGTACTTC. It encodes CSAHREETQYF.

This sequence joins TRBV18 and TRBJ1-6, with 7 bases identical to TRBD1. This CDR3 is built from 16 residues. Trimming took 3 bases from V and 10 from J; bases not matched to a gene: 12. The germline gives CDR1 KGHSH, CDR2 LQKENI. CDR3 DNA sequence: TGTGCCAGCTCACCCTCTTACGACAGGGTTCGATCACCCCTCCACTTT. Translation gives CASSPSYDRVRSPLHF.

J is TRBJ2-5 and V is TRBV6-5, with D tentatively TRBD2 (5 bases). Trimming took 2 bases from V and 6 from J, leaving 16 bases between them. The germline gives CDR1 MNHEY, CDR2 SVGAGI. The CDR3 is made up of 15 amino acids. CDR3 residues: CASSYGPGRRQTQYF. In DNA form, the CDR3 reads TGTGCCAGCAGTTACGGGCCTGGGCGGAGGCAGACCCAGTACTTC.

The chain carries TRBV6-2 or TRBV6-3 and TRBJ2-2; D unclear. V shed 4 bases and J shed 6 bases, with 12 bases lying between them. CDR1 MNHEY and CDR2 SVGEGT come from the germline V gene. The CDR3 sequence is 14 residues long. The CDR3 sequence is CASSSLPGSGELFF. Written as DNA, the CDR3 is TGTGCCAGCAGTTCCCTCCCAGGTTCCGGGGAGCTGTTTTTT.

This clone was counted a single time. This rearrangement joins TRBV2 to TRBJ1-2; weak D call: TRBD1 (5 bases). CDR1 is SNHLY, CDR2 FYNNEI, per germline. Trimming stripped 4 bases from V and 5 bases from J, with 17 bases between. CDR3 length equals 15 residues. CDR3 nucleotides: TGTGCCAGCAGTGGGGACGCGGGGACCTTTTATGGCTACACCTTC. Its translation: CASSGDAGTFYGYTF.

The genes are TRBV5-1 and TRBJ2-7; D is unclear. V was cut by 1 base and J by 1 base, with 18 bases left in between. The CDR3 sequence is 17 residues long. Germline V gene sequence: CDR1 SGHRS, CDR2 YFSETQ. The CDR3 nucleotides read TGCGCCAGCAGCTTGAGGTTTACCGGTGGCGGATCCTACGAGCAGTACTTC. Its protein is CASSLRFTGGGSYEQYF.

The genes are TRBV5-4 and TRBJ1-6; D is unclear. Germline V gene sequence: CDR1 SGHNT, CDR2 YYREEE (reference sequence). Between the trimmed V and J ends, which lost 1 base and 10 bases, there was a span of 15 bases. The CDR3 consists of 15 residues. The DNA of the CDR3 is TGTGCCAGCAGCTTGTTTCAGAGGTCGAAGTCACCCCTCCACTTT. Encoded protein: CASSLFQRSKSPLHF.

The rearrangement links TRBV12-3 or TRBV12-4 to TRBJ2-3, with D hard to call. V was clipped by 1 base and J by 6 bases, with 8 bases between them. This CDR3 comprises 13 residues. The CDR3 nucleotides are TGTGCCAGCAGTTTAGGCACAGACGATACGCAGTATTTT. Its translation: CASSLGTDDTQYF.

The chain couples TRBV14 to TRBJ1-1; D not certain. Germline V CDR1 and CDR2: SGHDN, FVKESK. CDR3 size: 14 residues. V was pared by 3 bases and J by 5 bases, with 13 bases between. The CDR3 region has the DNA TGTGCCAGCAGCCATAATATGGCGGGAACTGAAGCTTTCTTT. Translated, it gives CASSHNMAGTEAFF.

This clone was seen a single time. The rearrangement joins TRBV25-1 to TRBJ1-6, with D maybe TRBD1 (5 bases). Germline values: CDR1 MGHDK, CDR2 SYGVNS. The CDR3 spans 14 residues. V was cut by 6 bases and J by 8 bases, with 14 bases left in between. Here the CDR3 reads CASRPLGLHSPLHF. In DNA, the CDR3 is TGTGCCAGCAGGCCCTTGGGACTACATTCACCCCTCCACTTT.

The V call is TRBV3-1 (or the pseudogene TRBV3-2), the J call TRBJ1-2; possible D gene TRBD1, 5 bases. The CDR3 length is 14 residues. Germline assignment: CDR1 LGHDT and CDR2 YNNKEL (reference sequence). Trimming cost V 4 bases and J 2 bases, with 11 bases left between them. CDR3 loop: CASSLGTLNYGYTF. The CDR3 DNA reads TGTGCCAGCAGCCTCGGGACTCTGAACTATGGCTACACCTTC.

The J gene is TRBJ2-5, the V gene TRBV19; D is undetermined. This CDR3 has 15 amino acids. CDR1 and CDR2 from the germline V gene are LNHDA and SQIVND (reference sequence). With 5 bases removed from V and 1 base from J, the gap between germline ends came to 14 bases. This chain's CDR3 is CASSPASGGQETQYF. CDR3 in DNA: TGTGCCAGTAGTCCGGCTAGTGGCGGCCAAGAGACCCAGTACTTC.

This clone was detected only once. The chain links TRBV27 to TRBJ1-1; a possible D gene is TRBD1 (6 bases). This CDR3 region has 15 residues. V gave up 0 bases and J gave up 1 base, with 9 bases separating them. CDR1 is MNHEY, CDR2 SMNVEV, per germline (reference sequence). The CDR3 loop is CASSLSGRGNTEAFF. Here the CDR3 DNA reads TGTGCCAGCAGTTTATCGGGCAGGGGGAACACTGAAGCTTTCTTT.